This entry is about one TCR beta chain. Its specificity is unknown. These data belong to a study of cytomegalovirus exposure and HLA in healthy donors. About the research overall: Caucasian-associated ancestry cluster membership applied to around 80% of a few hundred genotyped donors.

PCR involved 60 Vbeta and 13 Jbeta primers. Here immunoSEQ multiplex PCR was the method, and the copy in TCRdb shows in-frame clones only, minus some. This sample has roughly 120,000 clones, with 60% to 85% found just once. General study points: Serostatus for CMV was the only available immune exposure information.

V was clipped by 5 bases and J by 9 bases; unmatched bases: 7. Germline CDR1 is GTSNPN and CDR2 is SVGIG (reference sequence). The CDR3 runs to 14 residues. This TCR was recovered from a woman between 18 and 29 years old in good health and CMV-seronegative. The sequenced material came from PBMCs. This chain connects TRBV30 to TRBJ1-6; 10 nucleotides match TRBD1. The DNA of the CDR3 is TGTGCCTGGGTCCCGGGACAGGGGCCTTCACCCCTCCACTTT. Its protein is CAWVPGQGPSPLHF.